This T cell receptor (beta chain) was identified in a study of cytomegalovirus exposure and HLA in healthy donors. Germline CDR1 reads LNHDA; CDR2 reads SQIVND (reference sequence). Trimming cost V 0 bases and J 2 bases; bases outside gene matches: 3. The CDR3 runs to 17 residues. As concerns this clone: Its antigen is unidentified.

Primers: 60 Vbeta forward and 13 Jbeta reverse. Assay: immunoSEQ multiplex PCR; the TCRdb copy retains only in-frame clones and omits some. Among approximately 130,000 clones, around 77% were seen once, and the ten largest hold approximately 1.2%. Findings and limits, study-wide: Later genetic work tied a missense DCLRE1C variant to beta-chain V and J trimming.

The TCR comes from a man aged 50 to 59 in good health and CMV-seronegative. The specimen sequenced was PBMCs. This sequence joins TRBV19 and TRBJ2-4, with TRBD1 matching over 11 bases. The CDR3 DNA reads TGTGCCAGTAGTATAGAAGGGACAGGGGGAACCAAAAACATTCAGTACTTC. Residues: CASSIEGTGGTKNIQYF.